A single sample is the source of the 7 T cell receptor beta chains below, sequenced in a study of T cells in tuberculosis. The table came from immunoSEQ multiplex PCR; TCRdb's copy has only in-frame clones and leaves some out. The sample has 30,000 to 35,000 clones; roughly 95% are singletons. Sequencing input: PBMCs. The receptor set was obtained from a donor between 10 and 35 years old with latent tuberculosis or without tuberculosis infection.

Here the CDR3 DNA reads TGCGCCAGCAGCTCCCGGACAGGGAGGGAAGAGACCCAGTACTTC. Protein product: CASSSRTGREETQYF. This chain connects TRBV5-1 to TRBJ2-5, with D perhaps TRBD1 (8 bases). The germline V gene encodes CDR1 SGHRS and CDR2 YFSETQ. V lost 3 bases and J 3 bases, leaving 15 bases between the germline ends. This CDR3 region has 15 residues.

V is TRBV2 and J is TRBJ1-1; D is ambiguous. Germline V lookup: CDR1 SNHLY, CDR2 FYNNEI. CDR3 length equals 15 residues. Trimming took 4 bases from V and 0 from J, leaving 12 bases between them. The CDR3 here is CASSAFTSMNTEAFF. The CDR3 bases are TGTGCCAGCAGTGCTTTTACTTCCATGAACACTGAAGCTTTCTTT. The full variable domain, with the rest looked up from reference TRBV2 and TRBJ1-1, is EPEVTQTPSHQVTQMGQEVILRCVPISNHLYFYWYRQILGQKVEFLVSFYNNEISEKSEIFDDQFSVERPDGSNFTLKIRSTKLEDSAMYFCASSAFTSMNTEAFFGQGTRLTVV.

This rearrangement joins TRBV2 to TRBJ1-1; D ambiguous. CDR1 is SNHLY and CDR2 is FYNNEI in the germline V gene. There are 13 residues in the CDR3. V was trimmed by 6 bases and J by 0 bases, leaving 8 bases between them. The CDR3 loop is CASRMTVNTEAFF. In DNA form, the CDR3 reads TGTGCCAGCAGGATGACTGTGAACACTGAAGCTTTCTTT.

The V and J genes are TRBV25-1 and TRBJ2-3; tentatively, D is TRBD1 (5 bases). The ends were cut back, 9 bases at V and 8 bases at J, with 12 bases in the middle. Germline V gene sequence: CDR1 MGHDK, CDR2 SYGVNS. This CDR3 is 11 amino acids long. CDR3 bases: TGTGCCAGTCACCAGGGTGGTACGCAGTATTTT. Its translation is CASHQGGTQYF.

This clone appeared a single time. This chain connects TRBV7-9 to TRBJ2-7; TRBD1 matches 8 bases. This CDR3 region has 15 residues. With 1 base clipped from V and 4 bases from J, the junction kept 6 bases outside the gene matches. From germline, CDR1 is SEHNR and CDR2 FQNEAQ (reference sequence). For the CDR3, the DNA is TGTGCCAGCAGCTTAGTGGCAGGGGGCATTTACGAGCAGTACTTC. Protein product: CASSLVAGGIYEQYF.

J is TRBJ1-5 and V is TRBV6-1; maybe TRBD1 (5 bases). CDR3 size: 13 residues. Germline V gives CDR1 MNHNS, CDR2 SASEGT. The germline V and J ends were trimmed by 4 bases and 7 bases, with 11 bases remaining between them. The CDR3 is CASSVGLEQPQHF. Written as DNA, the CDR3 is TGTGCCAGCAGTGTGGGACTTGAGCAGCCCCAGCATTTT.

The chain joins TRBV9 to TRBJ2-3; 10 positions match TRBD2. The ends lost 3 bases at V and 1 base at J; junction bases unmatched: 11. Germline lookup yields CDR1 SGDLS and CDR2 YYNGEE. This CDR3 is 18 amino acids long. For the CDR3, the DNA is TGTGCCAGCAGCGCCCTCGGTTCTAGCGGGGGAGGCACAGATACGCAGTATTTT. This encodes CASSALGSSGGGTDTQYF. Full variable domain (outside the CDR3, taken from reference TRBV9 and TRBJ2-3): DSGVTQTPKHLITATGQRVTLRCSPRSGDLSVYWYQQSLDQGLQFLIQYYNGEERAKGNILERFSAQQFPDLHSELNLSSLELGDSALYFCASSALGSSGGGTDTQYFGPGTRLTVL.